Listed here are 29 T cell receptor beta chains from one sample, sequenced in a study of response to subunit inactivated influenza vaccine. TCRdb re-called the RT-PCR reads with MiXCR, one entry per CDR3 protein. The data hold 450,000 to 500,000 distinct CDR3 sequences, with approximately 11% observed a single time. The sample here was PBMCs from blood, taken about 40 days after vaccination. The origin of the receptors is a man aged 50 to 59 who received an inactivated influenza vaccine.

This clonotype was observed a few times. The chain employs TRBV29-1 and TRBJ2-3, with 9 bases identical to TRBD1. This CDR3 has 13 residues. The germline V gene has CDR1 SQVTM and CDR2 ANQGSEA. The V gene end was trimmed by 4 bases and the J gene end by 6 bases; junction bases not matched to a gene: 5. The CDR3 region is CSVVGQGWDTQYF. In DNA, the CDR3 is TGCAGCGTTGTGGGACAGGGATGGGATACGCAGTATTTT.

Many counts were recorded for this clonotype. Here the CDR3 reads CASSLGPSGYNEQFF. For the CDR3, the DNA is TGTGCCAGCAGTTTAGGACCTAGCGGGTACAATGAGCAGTTCTTC. The V call is TRBV12-3 or TRBV12-4, the J call TRBJ2-1; 8 bases are a match to TRBD2. Germline trimming cut 1 base from V and 4 bases from J; bases unmatched to any gene: 3. The CDR3 totals 15 residues.

The CDR3 nucleotides are TGCAGTGCCTGGGAGCTAGCGGGGGCTAGCTCCTACAATGAGCAGTTCTTC. Protein product: CSAWELAGASSYNEQFF. V gene TRBV20-1 combines with J gene TRBJ2-1; TRBD2 agrees at 10 bases. The V segment lost 6 bases and the J segment 0 bases; nucleotides outside the gene matches: 11. The CDR3 spans 17 residues. CDR1 DFQATT and CDR2 SNEGSKA come from the germline V gene (reference sequence).

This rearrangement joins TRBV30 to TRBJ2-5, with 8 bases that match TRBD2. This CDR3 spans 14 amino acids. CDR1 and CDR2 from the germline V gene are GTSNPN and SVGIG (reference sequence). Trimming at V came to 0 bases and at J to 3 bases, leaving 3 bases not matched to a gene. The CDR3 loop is CAWSVGSGEETQYF. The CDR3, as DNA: TGTGCCTGGAGTGTCGGTAGCGGGGAAGAGACCCAGTACTTC.

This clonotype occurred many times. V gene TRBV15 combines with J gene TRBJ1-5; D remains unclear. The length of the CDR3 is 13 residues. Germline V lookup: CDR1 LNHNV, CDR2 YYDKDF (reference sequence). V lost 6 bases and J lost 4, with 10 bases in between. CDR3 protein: CATRAAINQPQHF. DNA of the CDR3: TGTGCCACCAGGGCGGCGATTAATCAGCCCCAGCATTTT.

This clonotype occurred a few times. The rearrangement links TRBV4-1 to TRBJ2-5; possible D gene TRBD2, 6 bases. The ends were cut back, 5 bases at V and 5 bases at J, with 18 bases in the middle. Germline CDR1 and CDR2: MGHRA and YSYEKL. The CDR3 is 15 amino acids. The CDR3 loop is CASSNPHGGGETQYF. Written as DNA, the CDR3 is TGCGCCAGCAGCAACCCACATGGGGGAGGCGAGACCCAGTACTTC.

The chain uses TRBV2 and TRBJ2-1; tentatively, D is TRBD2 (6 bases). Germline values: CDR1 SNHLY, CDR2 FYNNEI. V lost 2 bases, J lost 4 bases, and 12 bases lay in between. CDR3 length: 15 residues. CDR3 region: CASSERLAIYNEQFF. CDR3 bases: TGTGCCAGCAGTGAACGGCTAGCGATATACAATGAGCAGTTCTTC.

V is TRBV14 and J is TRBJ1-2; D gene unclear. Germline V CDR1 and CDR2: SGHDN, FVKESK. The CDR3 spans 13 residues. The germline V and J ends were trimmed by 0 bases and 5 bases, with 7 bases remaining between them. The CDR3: CASSQDLVYGYTF. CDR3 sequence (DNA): TGTGCCAGCAGCCAAGATCTTGTTTATGGCTACACCTTC.

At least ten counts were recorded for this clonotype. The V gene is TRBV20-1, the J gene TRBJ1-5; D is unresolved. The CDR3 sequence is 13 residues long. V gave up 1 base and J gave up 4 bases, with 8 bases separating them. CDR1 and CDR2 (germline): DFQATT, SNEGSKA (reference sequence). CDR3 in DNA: TGCAGTGCTAGAGGACGGGGAAATCAGCCCCAGCATTTT. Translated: CSARGRGNQPQHF.

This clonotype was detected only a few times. For the CDR3, the DNA is TGTGCCTGGAAGGACAGATACGAGCAGTACTTC. It is translated as CAWKDRYEQYF. The chain is built from TRBV30 and TRBJ2-7; D possibly corresponds to TRBD1 (6 bases). This CDR3 has 11 amino acids. Trimming removed 4 bases from V and 4 bases from J, with 8 bases in between. Per germline, CDR1 GTSNPN and CDR2 SVGIG (reference sequence).

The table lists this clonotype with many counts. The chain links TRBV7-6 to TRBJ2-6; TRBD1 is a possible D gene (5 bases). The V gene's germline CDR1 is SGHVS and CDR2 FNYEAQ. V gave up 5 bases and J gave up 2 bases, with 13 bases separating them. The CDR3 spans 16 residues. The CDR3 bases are TGTGCCAGCAGCCCCCTCCAGGGAACTGGGGCCAACGTCCTGACTTTC. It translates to CASSPLQGTGANVLTF.

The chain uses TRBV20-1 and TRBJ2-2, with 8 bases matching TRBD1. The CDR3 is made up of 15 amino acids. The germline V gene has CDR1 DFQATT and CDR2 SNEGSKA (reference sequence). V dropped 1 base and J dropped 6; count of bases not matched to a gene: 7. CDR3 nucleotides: TGCAGTGCTAGAGTAGCAGGGGGCAGTCCCGGGGAGCTGTTTTTT. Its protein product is CSARVAGGSPGELFF.

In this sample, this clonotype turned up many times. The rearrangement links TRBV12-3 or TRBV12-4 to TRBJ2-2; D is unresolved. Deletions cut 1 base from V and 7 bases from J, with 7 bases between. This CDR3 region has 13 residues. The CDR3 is CASSLGGIGELFF. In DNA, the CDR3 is TGTGCCAGCAGTTTAGGAGGAATCGGGGAGCTGTTTTTT.

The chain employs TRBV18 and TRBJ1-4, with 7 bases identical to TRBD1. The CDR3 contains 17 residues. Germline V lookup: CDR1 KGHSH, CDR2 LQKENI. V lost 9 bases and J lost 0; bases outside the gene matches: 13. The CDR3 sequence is CASSGQTVLATNEKLFF. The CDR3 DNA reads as TGTGCCAGTTCGGGACAGACCGTTCTTGCAACTAATGAAAAACTGTTTTTT.

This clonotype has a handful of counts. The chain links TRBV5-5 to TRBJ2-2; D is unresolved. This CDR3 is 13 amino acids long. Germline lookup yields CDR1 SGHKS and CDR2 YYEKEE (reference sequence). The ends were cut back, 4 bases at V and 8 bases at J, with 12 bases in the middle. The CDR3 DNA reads TGTGCCAGCAGCCTCATGGGTGGGGGGGAGCTGTTTTTT. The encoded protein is CASSLMGGGELFF.

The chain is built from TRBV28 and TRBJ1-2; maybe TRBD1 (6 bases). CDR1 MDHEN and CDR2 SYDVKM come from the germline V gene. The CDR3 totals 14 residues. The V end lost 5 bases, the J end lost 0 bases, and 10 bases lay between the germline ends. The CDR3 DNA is TGTGCCAGCAGTAAAGGGGGAGCTAACTATGGCTACACCTTC. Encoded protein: CASSKGGANYGYTF.

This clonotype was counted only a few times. The CDR3 loop reads CASSLWAQAGAYNEQFF. CDR3 DNA sequence: TGCGCCAGCAGCTTGTGGGCCCAAGCGGGAGCCTACAATGAGCAGTTCTTC. This chain links TRBV5-1 with TRBJ2-1; TRBD2 matches 8 bases. Germline lookup yields CDR1 SGHRS and CDR2 YFSETQ. This CDR3 spans 17 amino acids. Trimming cost V 1 base and J 2 bases; bases outside gene matches: 8.

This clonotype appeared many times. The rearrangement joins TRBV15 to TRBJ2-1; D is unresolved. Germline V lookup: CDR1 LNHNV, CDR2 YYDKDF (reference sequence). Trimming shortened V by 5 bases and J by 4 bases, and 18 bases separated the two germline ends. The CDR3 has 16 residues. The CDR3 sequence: CATSQATTQPYNEQFF. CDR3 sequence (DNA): TGTGCCACCAGCCAAGCTACGACCCAGCCATACAATGAGCAGTTCTTC.

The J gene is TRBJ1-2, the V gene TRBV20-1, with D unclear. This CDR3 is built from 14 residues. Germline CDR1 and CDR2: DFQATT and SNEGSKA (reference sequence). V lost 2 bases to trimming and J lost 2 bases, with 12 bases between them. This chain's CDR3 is CSARPPQANYGYTF. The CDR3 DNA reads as TGCAGTGCTAGACCCCCACAAGCCAACTATGGCTACACCTTC.

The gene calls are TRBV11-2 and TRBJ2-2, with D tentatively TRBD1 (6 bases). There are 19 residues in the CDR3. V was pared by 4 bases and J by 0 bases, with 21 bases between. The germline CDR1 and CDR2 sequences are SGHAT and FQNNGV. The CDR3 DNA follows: TGTGCCAGCAGCTGGAGCCCCTTCGGCGCAGGGGCGAACACCGGGGAGCTGTTTTTT. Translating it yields CASSWSPFGAGANTGELFF.

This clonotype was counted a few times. The CDR3 DNA reads TGTGCCAGCAGCCAGAATCCGGATAATTCACCCCTCCACTTT. Protein product: CASSQNPDNSPLHF. The rearrangement links TRBV3-1 to TRBJ1-6, with D hard to call. CDR1 LGHDT and CDR2 YNNKEL come from the germline V gene (reference sequence). This CDR3 comprises 14 residues. V gave up 3 bases and J gave up 5 bases, with 8 bases separating them.

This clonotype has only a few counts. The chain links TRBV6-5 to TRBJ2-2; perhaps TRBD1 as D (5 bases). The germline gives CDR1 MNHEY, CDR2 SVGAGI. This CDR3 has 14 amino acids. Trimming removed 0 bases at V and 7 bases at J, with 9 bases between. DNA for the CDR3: TGTGCCAGCAGTTACTCCGCCCAGGGCGGGGAGCTGTTTTTT. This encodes CASSYSAQGGELFF.

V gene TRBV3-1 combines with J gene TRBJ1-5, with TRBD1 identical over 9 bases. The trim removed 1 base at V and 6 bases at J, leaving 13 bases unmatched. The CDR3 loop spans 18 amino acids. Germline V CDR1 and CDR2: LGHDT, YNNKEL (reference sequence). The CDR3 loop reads CASSQVPFLGQGSQPQHF. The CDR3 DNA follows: TGTGCCAGCAGCCAAGTTCCGTTCCTCGGACAGGGGAGTCAGCCCCAGCATTTT.

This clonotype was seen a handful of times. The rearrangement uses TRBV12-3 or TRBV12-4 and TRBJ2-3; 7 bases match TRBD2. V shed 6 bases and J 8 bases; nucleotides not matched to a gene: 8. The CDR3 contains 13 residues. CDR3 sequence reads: CASSWVGEGTQYF. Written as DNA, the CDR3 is TGTGCCAGCAGCTGGGTGGGGGAGGGTACGCAGTATTTT.

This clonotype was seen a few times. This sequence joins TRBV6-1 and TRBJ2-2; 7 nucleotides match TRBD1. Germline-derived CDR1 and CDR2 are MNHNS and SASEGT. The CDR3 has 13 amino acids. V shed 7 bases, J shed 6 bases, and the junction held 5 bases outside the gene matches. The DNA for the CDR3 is TGTGCCAGCATTCAGGGGGTCTCCGGGGAGCTGTTTTTT. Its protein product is CASIQGVSGELFF.

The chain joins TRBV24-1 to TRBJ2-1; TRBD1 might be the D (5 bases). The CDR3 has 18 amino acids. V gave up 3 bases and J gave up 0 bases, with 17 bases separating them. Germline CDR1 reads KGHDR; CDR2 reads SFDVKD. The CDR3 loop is CATSDPKGQGSSYNEQFF. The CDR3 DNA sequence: TGTGCCACCAGTGATCCCAAGGGGCAGGGAAGCTCCTACAATGAGCAGTTCTTC.

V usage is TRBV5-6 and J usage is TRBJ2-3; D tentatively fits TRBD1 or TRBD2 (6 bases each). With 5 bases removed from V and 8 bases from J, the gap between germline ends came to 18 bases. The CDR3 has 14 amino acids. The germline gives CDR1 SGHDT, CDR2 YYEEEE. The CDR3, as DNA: TGTGCCAGCAGTTCTGGGGGGCCCGACAGTACGCAGTATTTT. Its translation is CASSSGGPDSTQYF.

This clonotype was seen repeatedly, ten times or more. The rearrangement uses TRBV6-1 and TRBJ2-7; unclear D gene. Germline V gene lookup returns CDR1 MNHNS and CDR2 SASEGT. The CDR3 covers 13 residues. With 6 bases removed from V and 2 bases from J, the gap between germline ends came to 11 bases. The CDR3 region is CASSPPRPYEQYF. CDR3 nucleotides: TGTGCCAGCAGCCCTCCGAGACCCTACGAGCAGTACTTC.

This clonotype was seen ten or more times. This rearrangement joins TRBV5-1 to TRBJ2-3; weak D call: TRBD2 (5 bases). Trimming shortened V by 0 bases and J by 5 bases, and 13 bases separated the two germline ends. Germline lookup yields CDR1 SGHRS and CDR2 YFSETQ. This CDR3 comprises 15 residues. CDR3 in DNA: TGCGCCAGCAGCTTGGAAGGATACCGGGAAGATACGCAGTATTTT. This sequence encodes CASSLEGYREDTQYF.